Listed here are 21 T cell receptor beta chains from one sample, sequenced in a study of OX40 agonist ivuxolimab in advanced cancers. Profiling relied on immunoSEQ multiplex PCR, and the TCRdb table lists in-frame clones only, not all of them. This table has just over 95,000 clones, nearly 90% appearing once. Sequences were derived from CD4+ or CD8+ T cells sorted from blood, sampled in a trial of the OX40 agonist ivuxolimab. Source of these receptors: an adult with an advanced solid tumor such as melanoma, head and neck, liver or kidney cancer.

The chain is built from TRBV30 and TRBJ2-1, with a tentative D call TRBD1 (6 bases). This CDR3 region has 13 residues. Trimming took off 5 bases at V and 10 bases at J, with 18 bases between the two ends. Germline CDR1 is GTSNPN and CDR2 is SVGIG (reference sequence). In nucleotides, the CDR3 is TGTGCCTGGGGACAGATGAACGGTGGGGAGCAGTTCTTC. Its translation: CAWGQMNGGEQFF. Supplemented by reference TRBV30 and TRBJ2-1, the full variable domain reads SQTIHQWPATLVQPVGSPLSLECTVEGTSNPNLYWYRQAAGRGLQLLFYSVGIGQISSEVPQNLSASRPQDRQFILSSKKLLLSDSGFYLCAWGQMNGGEQFFGPGTRLTVL.

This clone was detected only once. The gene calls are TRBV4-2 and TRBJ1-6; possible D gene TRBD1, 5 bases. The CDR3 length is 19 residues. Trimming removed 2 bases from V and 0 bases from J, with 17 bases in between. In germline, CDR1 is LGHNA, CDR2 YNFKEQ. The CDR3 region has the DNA TGTGCCAGCAGCCAAACCACGGGCCGACAGAGCTCCTATAATTCACCCCTCCACTTT. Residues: CASSQTTGRQSSYNSPLHF.

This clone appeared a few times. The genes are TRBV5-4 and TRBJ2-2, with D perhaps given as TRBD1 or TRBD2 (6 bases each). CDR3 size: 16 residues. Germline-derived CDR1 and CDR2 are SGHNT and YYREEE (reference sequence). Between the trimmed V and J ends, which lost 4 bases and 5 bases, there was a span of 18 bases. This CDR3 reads CASSGGPGAGTGELFF. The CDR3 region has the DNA TGTGCCAGCAGCGGCGGCCCGGGGGCAGGGACCGGGGAGCTGTTTTTT.

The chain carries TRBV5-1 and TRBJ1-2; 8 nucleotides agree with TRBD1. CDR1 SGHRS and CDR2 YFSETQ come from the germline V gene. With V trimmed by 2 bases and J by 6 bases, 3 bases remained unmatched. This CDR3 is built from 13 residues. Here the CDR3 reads CASSLGQGHGYTF. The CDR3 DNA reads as TGCGCCAGCAGCTTAGGACAGGGACATGGCTACACCTTC.

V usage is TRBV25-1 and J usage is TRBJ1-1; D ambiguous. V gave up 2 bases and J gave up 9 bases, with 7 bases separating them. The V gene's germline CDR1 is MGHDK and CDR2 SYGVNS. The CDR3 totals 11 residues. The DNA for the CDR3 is TGTGCCAGCAGTGAAAGAGGCAAAGCTTTCTTT. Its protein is CASSERGKAFF.

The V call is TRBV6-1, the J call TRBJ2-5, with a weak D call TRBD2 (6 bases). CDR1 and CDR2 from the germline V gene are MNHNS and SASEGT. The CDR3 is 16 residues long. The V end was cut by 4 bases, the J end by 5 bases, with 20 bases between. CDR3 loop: CASSVWGLGGRETQYF. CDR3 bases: TGTGCCAGCAGTGTATGGGGCCTGGGGGGTCGGGAGACCCAGTACTTC.

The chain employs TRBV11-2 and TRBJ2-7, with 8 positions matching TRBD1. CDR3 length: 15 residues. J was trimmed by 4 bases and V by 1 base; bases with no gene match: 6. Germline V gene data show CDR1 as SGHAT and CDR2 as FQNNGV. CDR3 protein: CASSLAGGGIYEQYF. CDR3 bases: TGTGCCAGCAGCTTAGCAGGGGGCGGGATTTACGAGCAGTACTTC.

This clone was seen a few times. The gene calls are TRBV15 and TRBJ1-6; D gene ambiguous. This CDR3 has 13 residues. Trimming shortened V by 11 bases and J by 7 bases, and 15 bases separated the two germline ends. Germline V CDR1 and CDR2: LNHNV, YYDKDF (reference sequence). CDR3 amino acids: CASRRRENSPLHF. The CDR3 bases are TGTGCCTCCCGGAGGAGGGAAAATTCACCCCTCCACTTT.

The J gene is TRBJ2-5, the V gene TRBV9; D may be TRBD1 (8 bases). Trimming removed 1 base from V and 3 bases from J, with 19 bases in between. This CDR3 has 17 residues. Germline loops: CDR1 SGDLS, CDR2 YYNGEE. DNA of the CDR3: TGTGCCAGCAGCGTAAGAGGAGGACAGGGAGGGAAAGAGACCCAGTACTTC. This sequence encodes CASSVRGGQGGKETQYF.

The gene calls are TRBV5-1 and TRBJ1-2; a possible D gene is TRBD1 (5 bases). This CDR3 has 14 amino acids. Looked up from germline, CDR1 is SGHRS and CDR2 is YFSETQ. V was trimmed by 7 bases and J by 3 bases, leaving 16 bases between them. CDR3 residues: CASGEEQGDYGYTF. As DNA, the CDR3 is TGCGCCAGCGGCGAGGAGCAGGGCGACTATGGCTACACCTTC.

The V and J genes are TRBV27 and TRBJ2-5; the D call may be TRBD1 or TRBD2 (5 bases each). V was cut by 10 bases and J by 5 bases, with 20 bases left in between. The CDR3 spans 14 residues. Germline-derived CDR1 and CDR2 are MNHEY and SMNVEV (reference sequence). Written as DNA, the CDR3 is TGTGCCACCAAGGAGGCAGGGCATAGGGAGACCCAGTACTTC. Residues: CATKEAGHRETQYF.

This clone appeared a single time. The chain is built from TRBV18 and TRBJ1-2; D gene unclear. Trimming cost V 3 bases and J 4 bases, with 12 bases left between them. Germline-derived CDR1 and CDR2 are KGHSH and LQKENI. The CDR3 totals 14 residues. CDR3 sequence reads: CASSPRAQSYGYTF. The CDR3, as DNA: TGTGCCAGCTCACCGAGGGCCCAAAGCTATGGCTACACCTTC.

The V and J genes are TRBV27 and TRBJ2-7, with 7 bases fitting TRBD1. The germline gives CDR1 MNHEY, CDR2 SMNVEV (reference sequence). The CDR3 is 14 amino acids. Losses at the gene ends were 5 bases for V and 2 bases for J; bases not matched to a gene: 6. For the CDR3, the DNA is TGTGCCAGCAGTAGACAGGGACAAGCCTACGAGCAGTACTTC. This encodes CASSRQGQAYEQYF.

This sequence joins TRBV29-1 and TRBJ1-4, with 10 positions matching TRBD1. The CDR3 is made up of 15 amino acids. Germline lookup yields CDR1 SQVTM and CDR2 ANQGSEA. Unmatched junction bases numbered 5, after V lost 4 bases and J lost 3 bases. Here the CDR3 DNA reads TGCAGCGTTGCCCGGACAGGGGGAGCTAATGAAAAACTGTTTTTT. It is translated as CSVARTGGANEKLFF.

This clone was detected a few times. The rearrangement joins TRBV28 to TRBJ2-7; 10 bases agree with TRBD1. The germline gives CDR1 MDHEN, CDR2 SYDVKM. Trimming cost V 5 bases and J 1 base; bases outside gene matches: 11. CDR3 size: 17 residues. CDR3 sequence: CASSRDRGGFASYEQYF. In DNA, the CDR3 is TGTGCCAGCAGTAGGGACAGGGGAGGGTTCGCATCCTACGAGCAGTACTTC.

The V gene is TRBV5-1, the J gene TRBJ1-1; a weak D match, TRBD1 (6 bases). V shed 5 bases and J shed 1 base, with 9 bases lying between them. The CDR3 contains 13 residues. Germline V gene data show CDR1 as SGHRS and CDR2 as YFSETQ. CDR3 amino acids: CASRHRENTEAFF. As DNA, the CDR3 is TGCGCCAGCAGGCACAGGGAGAACACTGAAGCTTTCTTT.

The CDR3 DNA reads as TGTGCCAGCAGCCCATCCGGGACTAGCGGCGTACTAGGTACGCAGTATTTT. Its protein is CASSPSGTSGVLGTQYF. The chain joins TRBV9 to TRBJ2-3; 11 bases fit TRBD2. Looked up from germline, CDR1 is SGDLS and CDR2 is YYNGEE. The length of the CDR3 is 17 residues. Trimming took 4 bases from V and 8 from J; bases not matched to a gene: 15.

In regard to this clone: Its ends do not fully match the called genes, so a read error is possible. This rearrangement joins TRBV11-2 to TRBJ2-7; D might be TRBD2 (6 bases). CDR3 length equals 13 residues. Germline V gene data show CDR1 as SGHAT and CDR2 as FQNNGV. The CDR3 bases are TGTGCCAGCAGCTCCCGGGACTCCCACGAGCAGTACTTC. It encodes CASSSRDSHEQYF.

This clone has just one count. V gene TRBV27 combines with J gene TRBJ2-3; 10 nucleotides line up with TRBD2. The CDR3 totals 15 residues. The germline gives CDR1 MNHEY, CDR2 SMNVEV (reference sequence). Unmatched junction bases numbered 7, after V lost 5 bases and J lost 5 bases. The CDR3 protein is CASSPQREGEDTQYF. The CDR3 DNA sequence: TGTGCCAGCAGTCCCCAGCGGGAGGGAGAAGATACGCAGTATTTT.

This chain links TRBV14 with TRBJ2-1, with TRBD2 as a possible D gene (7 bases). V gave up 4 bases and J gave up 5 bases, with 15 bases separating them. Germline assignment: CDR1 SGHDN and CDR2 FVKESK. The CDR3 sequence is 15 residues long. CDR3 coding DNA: TGTGCCAGCAGCCCCGGCGGGGGCTTCGACAATGAGCAGTTCTTC. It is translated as CASSPGGGFDNEQFF.

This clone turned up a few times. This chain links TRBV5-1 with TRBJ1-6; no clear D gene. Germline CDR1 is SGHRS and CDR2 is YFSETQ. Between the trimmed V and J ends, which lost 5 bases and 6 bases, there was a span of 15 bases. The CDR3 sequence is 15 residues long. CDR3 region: CASSLELAGNSPLHF. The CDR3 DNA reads TGCGCCAGCAGTCTTGAATTGGCGGGTAATTCACCCCTCCACTTT.